This T cell receptor (beta chain) was profiled in a study of cytomegalovirus exposure and HLA in healthy donors. Study-wide results and caveats: In a later analysis, specific HLA alleles were associated with over 15,000 TCR beta sequences at a 0.05 false discovery rate. Reports state that TCR beta sequences accurately predicted most subjects' HLA-A and HLA-B alleles.

This CDR3 is 13 amino acids long. The V gene's germline CDR1 is LNHDA and CDR2 SQIVND (reference sequence). The V and J ends lost 4 bases and 6 bases respectively, with 12 bases between them. On this clone itself: Its antigen is as yet unknown.

The PCR ran on 60 Vbeta and 13 Jbeta primers. Only in-frame clones appear in the TCRdb table, and some are missing; sequencing was by immunoSEQ multiplex PCR. The sample contains around 200,000 clones, less than 80% of which appear only once. The rearrangement links TRBV19 to TRBJ1-2, with no clear D. This clonotype was obtained from a woman aged 25-40 years in good health and CMV-seropositive. Sequenced material: PBMCs. The CDR3 nucleotides read TGTGCCAGTAGTAGAACCGGTATAGATGGCTACACCTTC. Its translation: CASSRTGIDGYTF.